Each of the 7 T cell receptor beta chains below was sequenced from the same sample in a study of T cell repertoires in cytomegalovirus infection. TCRdb used MiXCR to reprocess the reads, holding one entry per CDR3 protein. Among some 400,000 distinct CDR3 sequences listed, 15% to 20% were seen once. The source material was PBMCs. All receptors derive from a human donor in good health (CMV status not recorded). Some clones in this sample may be carry-over from other donors' samples.

This clonotype was seen a handful of times. This chain connects TRBV7-8 to TRBJ2-3; D is ambiguous. Germline CDR1 and CDR2: SGHVS and FQNEAQ. The V end was cut by 5 bases, the J end by 4 bases, with 13 bases between. The CDR3 covers 14 residues. CDR3 region: CASSPALWADTQYF. As DNA, the CDR3 is TGTGCCAGCAGCCCAGCGCTTTGGGCAGATACGCAGTATTTT.

This clonotype occurred many times. This chain links TRBV7-2 with TRBJ2-1; 11 bases match TRBD2. The CDR3 is made up of 15 amino acids. Germline-derived CDR1 and CDR2 are SGHTA and FQGNSA. V dropped 5 bases and J dropped 5; count of bases not matched to a gene: 5. CDR3 in DNA: TGTGCCAGCAGCCTCATAGCGGGGGGGAACAATGAGCAGTTCTTC. Translated, it gives CASSLIAGGNNEQFF. The full variable domain, rest sourced from reference TRBV7-2 and TRBJ2-1, is GAGVSQSPSNKVTEKGKDVELRCDPISGHTALYWYRQSLGQGLEFLIYFQGNSAPDKSGLPSDRFSAERTGGSVSTLTIQRTQQEDSAVYLCASSLIAGGNNEQFFGPGTRLTVL.

This clonotype was recorded many times. The rearrangement joins TRBV12-3 or TRBV12-4 to TRBJ2-5; 10 nucleotides agree with TRBD1. This CDR3 region has 17 residues. V dropped 9 bases and J dropped 2; count of bases not matched to a gene: 15. The DNA of the CDR3 is TGTGCCAGTCAATCGGGACAGGGGATTTGGTGGCAAGAGACCCAGTACTTC. This translates into CASQSGQGIWWQETQYF.

V and J are TRBV19 and TRBJ2-3, with 12 bases fitting TRBD2. Germline trimming cut 5 bases from V and 2 bases from J; bases unmatched to any gene: 5. This CDR3 region has 16 residues. Germline V CDR1 and CDR2: LNHDA, SQIVND (reference sequence). CDR3 sequence: CASSPSGRAYTDTQYF. The CDR3 DNA sequence: TGTGCCAGTAGTCCTAGCGGGAGGGCCTACACAGATACGCAGTATTTT.

Only a few counts were recorded for this clonotype. This chain uses TRBV19 with TRBJ1-5, with a tentative D call TRBD1 (5 bases). The CDR3 contains 16 residues. Germline V CDR1 and CDR2: LNHDA, SQIVND (reference sequence). The V end lost 5 bases, the J end lost 1 base, and 15 bases lay between the germline ends. CDR3 nucleotide sequence: TGTGCCAGTAGTTCGATACAGGTCGGAAGCAATCAGCCCCAGCATTTT. Residues: CASSSIQVGSNQPQHF.

This chain connects TRBV7-6 to TRBJ2-5, with 12 nucleotides matching TRBD2. The CDR3 consists of 16 residues. V was clipped by 4 bases and J by 5 bases; unmatched bases: 8. Per germline, CDR1 SGHVS and CDR2 FNYEAQ. CDR3 DNA: TGTGCCAGCAGCTACGAGACTAGCGGGGGTTTGGAGACCCAGTACTTC. Amino acid sequence: CASSYETSGGLETQYF.

Ten or more counts support this clonotype. The rearrangement links TRBV7-2 to TRBJ1-4, with a weak D call TRBD1 (6 bases). V lost 5 bases and J lost 7, with 17 bases in between. The CDR3 totals 15 residues. Germline V gives CDR1 SGHTA, CDR2 FQGNSA. The CDR3 loop reads CASSVGGTMGEKLFF. As DNA, the CDR3 is TGTGCCAGCAGCGTGGGGGGGACAATGGGTGAAAAACTGTTTTTT.